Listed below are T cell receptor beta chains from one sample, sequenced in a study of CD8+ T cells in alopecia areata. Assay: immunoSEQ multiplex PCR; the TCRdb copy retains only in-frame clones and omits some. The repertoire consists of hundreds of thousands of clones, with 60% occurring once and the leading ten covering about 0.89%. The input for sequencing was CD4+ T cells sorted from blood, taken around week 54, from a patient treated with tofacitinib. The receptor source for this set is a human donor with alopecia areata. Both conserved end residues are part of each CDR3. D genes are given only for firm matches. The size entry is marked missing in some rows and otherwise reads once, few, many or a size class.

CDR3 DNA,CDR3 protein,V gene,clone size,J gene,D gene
TGCGCCAGCAGCTTGGGTGATACGCAGTATTTT,CASSLGDTQYF,TRBV5-1,NA,TRBJ2-3,NA
TGTGCCAGCAGCCGGGAGTCCTACGAGCAGTACTTC,CASSRESYEQYF,TRBV5-6,NA,TRBJ2-7,NA
TGTGCCAGCAGCCCCGAATCTAGGGTGGAGACCCAGTACTTC,CASSPESRVETQYF,TRBV7-2,few,TRBJ2-5,NA
TGCAGCGTTGGGACCTCTAACTATGGCTACACCTTC,CSVGTSNYGYTF,TRBV29-1,once,TRBJ1-2,NA
TGCAGCGTTGAGTCGGGGGGGCCTCCTAATACGCAGTATTTT,CSVESGGPPNTQYF,TRBV29-1,few,TRBJ2-3,TRBD2
TGTGCCAGCAGAGAAGTCCCACTAGCGGGGGGAAAAGATACGCAGTATTTT,CASREVPLAGGKDTQYF,TRBV2,few,TRBJ2-3,TRBD2
TGCAGTGATAAGGGAGCTCTCTATGGCTACACCTTC,CSDKGALYGYTF,TRBV29-1,NA,TRBJ1-2,NA
TGTGCCTGGAGTGGACAGCTGAACACTGAAGCTTTCTTT,CAWSGQLNTEAFF,TRBV30,NA,TRBJ1-1,NA
TGCAGCGTTGAAATAGGGGTGGGCATCTCTGGAAACACCATATATTTT,CSVEIGVGISGNTIYF,TRBV29-1,NA,TRBJ1-3,NA
TGTGCCAGCACCGGTTACTACAACACCGGGGAGCTGTTTTTT,CASTGYYNTGELFF,TRBV25-1,NA,TRBJ2-2,NA
TGTGCCAGCAGCCATAAAAGGAGGACAGGGGGTGGCTACACCTTC,CASSHKRRTGGGYTF,TRBV4-2,NA,TRBJ1-2,TRBD1
TGTGCCAGTAGTACGGGGGAAGGATCCAAAAACATTCAGTACTTC,CASSTGEGSKNIQYF,TRBV19,few,TRBJ2-4,NA
TGTGCCAGCAGTTACGATCCTAATTCACCCCTCCACTTT,CASSYDPNSPLHF,TRBV6-5,few,TRBJ1-6,NA
TGTGCCAGCAGCTCCCACAGCGGGGGACAGGGAATTAGCGAGCAGTACTTC,CASSSHSGGQGISEQYF,TRBV7-9,few,TRBJ2-7,NA
TGTGCCAGCAGCTTCGGGACAGAAAACGAGCAGTACTTC,CASSFGTENEQYF,TRBV7-3,NA,TRBJ2-7,TRBD1
TGCGCCAGCAGGCGGGGACAGGGTTCCTACGAGCAGTACTTC,CASRRGQGSYEQYF,TRBV5-1,NA,TRBJ2-7,TRBD1
TGTGCTAGCAGCAAGGGACTCCCGGGTGAGACCCAGTACTTC,CASSKGLPGETQYF,TRBV7-7,few,TRBJ2-5,NA
TGTGCCAGCAGTTCGGCTTCCACAGATACGCAGTATTTT,CASSSASTDTQYF,TRBV27,few,TRBJ2-3,NA
TGTGCCAGCAGCTTGGACATGAGGGGCTCTAATGAAAAACTGTTTTTT,CASSLDMRGSNEKLFF,TRBV5-4,few,TRBJ1-4,NA
TGTGCCTGGAGTGGTCACAATTTGGGCAGTCAAGAGACCCAGTACTTC,CAWSGHNLGSQETQYF,TRBV30,NA,TRBJ2-5,NA
TGTGCCACCAGCAGAGGTTTACAGTTTCAGGAGACCCAGTACTTC,CATSRGLQFQETQYF,TRBV15,NA,TRBJ2-5,NA
TGTGCCACCAGCAGAGATGAGGGGGACTATGGCTACACCTTC,CATSRDEGDYGYTF,TRBV15,NA,TRBJ1-2,NA
TGTGCCAGCACTTATCGAGGGGGCGCAACCAACACTGAAGCTTTCTTT,CASTYRGGATNTEAFF,TRBV27,NA,TRBJ1-1,TRBD1
TGTGCCAGTAGTGATCAGTCACGGGAGACCCAGTACTTC,CASSDQSRETQYF,TRBV19,NA,TRBJ2-5,NA
TGCGCCAGCAGCCCCCAGGGTTGGGGCACAGATACGCAGTATTTT,CASSPQGWGTDTQYF,TRBV5-1,NA,TRBJ2-3,NA
TGCGCCAGCAGCCAATTCCCTCCACGTGGGGGTGAGGGCTACACCTTC,CASSQFPPRGGEGYTF,TRBV4-1,NA,TRBJ1-2,NA
TGTGCCAGCAGCTTATTTGGCGGCAGACTCACAGATACGCAGTATTTT,CASSLFGGRLTDTQYF,TRBV7-2,NA,TRBJ2-3,NA
TGTGCCAGCAGCCCTCAACGCGGGGAGTTCGAAAAACTGTTTTTT,CASSPQRGEFEKLFF,TRBV7-2,NA,TRBJ1-4,NA
TGTGCCAGCAGGCCCCCTGGGGCAGATACGCAGTATTTT,CASRPPGADTQYF,TRBV9,few,TRBJ2-3,NA
TGTGCCAGCACCTTAGGAACCGAGCAGTACTTC,CASTLGTEQYF,TRBV6-6,NA,TRBJ2-7,NA
TGTGCCATCAGTGGAGGAATCCCCAATCAGCCCCAGCATTTT,CAISGGIPNQPQHF,TRBV10-3,NA,TRBJ1-5,NA
TGTGCCAGCAGCTTCGGACCGTGGGGCTACACCTTC,CASSFGPWGYTF,TRBV14,NA,TRBJ1-2,NA
TGCGCCAGCAGTCGACCGACAGGGAAGTATGGCTACACCTTC,CASSRPTGKYGYTF,TRBV4-1,NA,TRBJ1-2,TRBD1
TGTGCCAGCAACCAAGGGGCCCCGATGGATACGCAGTATTTT,CASNQGAPMDTQYF,TRBV7-8,NA,TRBJ2-3,NA
TGCGCCAGCAGCCAAGGGTCACAGGGGACTAATGAAAAACTGTTTTTT,CASSQGSQGTNEKLFF,TRBV4-3,NA,TRBJ1-4,TRBD1
TGTGCCAGCAGACAGGGGTTGTACGAGCAGTACTTC,CASRQGLYEQYF,TRBV6-5,NA,TRBJ2-7,TRBD1
TGCAGCGTTCAGGGCGGGGAGACCCAGTACTTC,CSVQGGETQYF,TRBV29-1,NA,TRBJ2-5,NA
TGTGCCAGCAGCCAAGTTGACAGGACGGGCGAGCAGTACTTC,CASSQVDRTGEQYF,TRBV7-2,few,TRBJ2-7,NA
TGTGCCAGCAGCTTGGACAGGGCTACCTACAATGAGCAGTTCTTC,CASSLDRATYNEQFF,TRBV5-4,NA,TRBJ2-1,NA
TGTGCCTGGAGTACCGGGCCCCTCCAAGAGACCCAGTACTTC,CAWSTGPLQETQYF,TRBV30,NA,TRBJ2-5,NA
TGTGCCAGCTCACCCGCAGGGTCTGAAGCTTTCTTT,CASSPAGSEAFF,TRBV18,NA,TRBJ1-1,NA
TGTGCCAGCAGCTTAGTCTCAGGGGGTGCTAACTATGGCTACACCTTC,CASSLVSGGANYGYTF,TRBV7-2,NA,TRBJ1-2,TRBD1
TGTGCCAGCAGCGACCCTAGCGGGGGGGCCTACGAGCAGTACTTC,CASSDPSGGAYEQYF,TRBV7-2,NA,TRBJ2-7,TRBD2